This TCR beta chain was recovered during a study of T cell repertoires and HLA-DP antigens. Study-wide background: In vitro CD4+ alloreactivity was against HeLa-presented HLA-DP. Study-wide findings and caveats: A non-physiological HeLa system presented antigen to total CD4+ responders.

The CDR3 is 11 residues long. Trimming shortened V by 2 bases and J by 7 bases, and 8 bases separated the two germline ends. Per the germline V gene, CDR1 is DFQATT and CDR2 is SNEGSKA (reference sequence). Points on this clone: Its antigen is still unknown.

The PCR primers covered 54 TRBV and 13 TRBJ segments. For pre-culture CD4+ samples, the target was 200,000 T cell genomes. Generated by immunoSEQ multiplex PCR, the TCRdb table keeps only in-frame clones and is missing some. The repertoire includes almost 90,000 clones, around 86% of them detected once, and roughly 1.6% sits in the top ten. The sequence came from a man aged 50 to 59 in good health and CMV-seronegative. The rearrangement links TRBV20-1 to TRBJ1-1; no clear D. The sequenced sample consisted of CD4+ T cells from PBMCs. CDR3 DNA sequence: TGCAGTGCTAGAAATCAGGATGAAGCTTTCTTT. Encoded protein: CSARNQDEAFF.